This is a list of T cell receptor beta chains from one sample in a study of CD8 T cells in Susac syndrome. TCRdb re-called the immunoSEQ multiplex PCR reads through MiXCR, storing one row per CDR3 protein. The sample includes 80,000 or so distinct CDR3 sequences, roughly 91% seen only once; the top ten take about 0.52%. The sequenced sample consisted of CD4+ T cells from PBMCs. The receptors were sampled from a human donor with Susac syndrome. The CDR3 runs from the conserved cysteine through the conserved F or W. Fields, in order: CDR3 protein, CDR3 DNA, D gene, CDR3 length, clone size, V gene, J gene. The D gene is left open where the match is weak. A row's size may be missing; if present it is once, few, many or a size class.

CDR3: CASSYRPAGEDPYEQYF; DNA: TGTGCCAGCAGTTATCGGCCAGCGGGAGAGGACCCCTACGAGCAGTACTTC; D: TRBD2; length: 17; size: NA; V: TRBV6-5; J: TRBJ2-7
CDR3: CASSSKTVSTDTQYF; DNA: TGTGCCAGCTCATCCAAGACTGTTAGCACAGATACGCAGTATTTT; D: NA; length: 15; size: NA; V: TRBV18; J: TRBJ2-3
CDR3: CASSVLNSRASTEAFF; DNA: TGTGCCAGCAGCGTATTAAACAGCAGGGCGAGCACTGAAGCTTTCTTT; D: NA; length: 16; size: NA; V: TRBV9; J: TRBJ1-1
CDR3: CSERQDMNTEAFF; DNA: TGCAGCGAACGACAGGATATGAACACTGAAGCTTTCTTT; D: NA; length: 13; size: NA; V: TRBV29-1; J: TRBJ1-1
CDR3: CASSDRSTNEKLFF; DNA: TGTGCCAGCAGTGACAGGTCAACTAATGAAAAACTGTTTTTT; D: NA; length: 14; size: once; V: TRBV12-3/TRBV12-4; J: TRBJ1-4
CDR3: CASSLPPGVNEQFF; DNA: TGTGCCAGCAGTCTCCCGCCGGGGGTGAATGAGCAGTTCTTC; D: NA; length: 14; size: NA; V: TRBV12-3/TRBV12-4; J: TRBJ2-1
CDR3: CASSLAGRWNSPLHF; DNA: TGTGCCAGCAGTTTAGCGGGACGTTGGAATTCACCCCTCCACTTT; D: NA; length: 15; size: NA; V: TRBV12-3/TRBV12-4; J: TRBJ1-6
CDR3: CASSRLGILYERFF; DNA: TGTGCCAGCAGCCGATTGGGAATTTTATATGAGCGGTTCTTC; D: NA; length: 14; size: NA; V: TRBV3-1; J: TRBJ2-1
CDR3: CASSLSGALKRGYEQYF; DNA: TGCGCCAGCAGTTTATCGGGGGCTTTGAAAAGGGGATACGAGCAGTACTTC; D: NA; length: 17; size: once; V: TRBV27; J: TRBJ2-7
CDR3: CASSPSRSLMNTEAFF; DNA: TGTGCCAGCAGCCCATCCCGTAGTCTGATGAACACTGAAGCTTTCTTT; D: NA; length: 16; size: NA; V: TRBV7-9; J: TRBJ1-1
CDR3: CSVSLGSSYEQYF; DNA: TGCAGTGTATCATTGGGGAGCTCCTACGAGCAGTACTTC; D: NA; length: 13; size: NA; V: TRBV20-1; J: TRBJ2-7